The clone carrying this TCR beta chain was detected once. The data are from a study of OX40 agonist ivuxolimab in advanced cancers. The CDR3 contains 17 residues. Trimming shortened V by 0 bases and J by 2 bases, and 14 bases separated the two germline ends. Per germline, CDR1 SGHRS and CDR2 YFSETQ. Produced via immunoSEQ multiplex PCR; TCRdb's table is partial and in-frame only. Among 75,000 to 100,000 clones, 84% were seen once, and the ten largest hold about 2.7%. This rearrangement joins TRBV5-1 to TRBJ2-2; D may be TRBD2 (6 bases). The source of this sequence is an adult with an advanced solid tumor such as melanoma, head and neck, liver or kidney cancer. Specimen: CD4+ or CD8+ T cells sorted from blood, collected in a trial of the OX40 agonist ivuxolimab. This CDR3 reads CASSLAGGGPNTGELFF. CDR3 DNA: TGCGCCAGCAGCTTGGCCGGGGGAGGTCCCAACACCGGGGAGCTGTTTTTT.